This T cell receptor (beta chain) was identified in a study of shared clonotypes between healthy human individuals. Profiled with immunoSEQ multiplex PCR; TCRdb holds only in-frame clones, not every one. Here the sample spans fewer than 800,000 clones, roughly 94% being singletons. Germline-derived CDR1 and CDR2 are MGHRA and YSYEKL. Trimming removed 0 bases at V and 4 bases at J, with 6 bases between. The CDR3 covers 13 residues. Positively selected for CCR7, the CD45RO-negative cells used as naive CD8 cells excluded terminally differentiated effector memory CD45RA+ cells. The sample comprised naive CD8+ T cells sorted from blood. The TCR originated in a man aged 25 to 45 in good health. The V and J genes are TRBV4-1 and TRBJ1-2; D gene uncertain. As DNA, the CDR3 is TGCGCCAGCAGCCAAGATCCAGCCTATGGCTACACCTTC. This codes for CASSQDPAYGYTF.